This T cell receptor beta chain was retrieved from a study of beta chain features in type 1 diabetes. Whole-study findings and limits: TCRB CDR3 length was moderately but significantly reduced in all four CD4+ subsets of Type 1 diabetes patients. A greater similarity of naive, central memory and Treg TCRB repertoires was seen among patients than among healthy donors.

What was sequenced were expressed TCRB transcripts, since all of the isolated RNA had been reverse transcribed. Profiled with immunoSEQ multiplex PCR; TCRdb holds only in-frame clones, not every one. The table has fewer than 110,000 clones, 25% to 35% seen once. With regard to this clone: Antigen: not known. The junction departs from germline at one end; a sequencing error may be responsible.

Markers CD45RO/CCR7/CD25/CD127/CD95/CD27 served to sort CD4+ naive, central memory, regulatory and stem cell-like memory cells. Material for sequencing was central memory CD4+ T cells from blood. The TCR comes from a woman between 18 and 29 years old with type 1 diabetes.

The CDR3 protein is CAWRGQGPNPEAFF. The CDR3 DNA reads TGTGCCTGGAGGGGACAGGGACCGAACCCTGAAGCTTTCTTT. This rearrangement joins TRBV30 to TRBJ1-1; TRBD1 matches 9 bases. This CDR3 is built from 14 residues. CDR1 is GTSNPN, CDR2 SVGIG, per germline (reference sequence).